This TCR beta chain is from a study of blood T cell repertoires in COVID-19. Study as a whole: Samples came from the United States, Italy and Spain, spanning acute and convalescent COVID-19.

CDR3 length: 13 residues. V dropped 8 bases and J dropped 6; count of bases not matched to a gene: 8. Germline loops: CDR1 SNHLY, CDR2 FYNNEI. Original processing notes: Reference gene primer amplification gave nucleated cell count estimates. Here immunoSEQ multiplex PCR was the method, and the copy in TCRdb shows in-frame clones only, minus some. Clone size and V and J calls were adopted from that table, with D and trimming inferred from the DNA. This sample has over 400,000 clones, with approximately 83% found just once. This clone was detected only once. The gene calls are TRBV2 and TRBJ1-1; TRBD1 matches 8 bases. The receptor was derived from a human donor in a cohort sampled during active COVID-19. Sequencing was performed on peripheral blood. The CDR3 here is CASQIRQGPEAFF. As DNA, the CDR3 is TGTGCCAGCCAGATTCGACAGGGGCCTGAAGCTTTCTTT.